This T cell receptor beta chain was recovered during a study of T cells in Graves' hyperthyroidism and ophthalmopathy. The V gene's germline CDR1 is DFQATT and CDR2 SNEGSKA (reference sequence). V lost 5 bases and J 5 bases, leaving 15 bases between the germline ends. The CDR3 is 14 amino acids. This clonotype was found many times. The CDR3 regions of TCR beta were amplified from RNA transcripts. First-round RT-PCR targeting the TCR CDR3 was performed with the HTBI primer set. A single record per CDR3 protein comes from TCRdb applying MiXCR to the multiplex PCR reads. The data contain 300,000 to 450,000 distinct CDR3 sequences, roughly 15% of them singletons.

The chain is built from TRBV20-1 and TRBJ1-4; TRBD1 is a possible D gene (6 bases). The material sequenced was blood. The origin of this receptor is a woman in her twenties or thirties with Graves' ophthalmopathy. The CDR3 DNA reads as TGCAGTGCTCGCAGACAGGCCCAAAATGAAAAACTGTTTTTT. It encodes CSARRQAQNEKLFF.